These 28 T cell receptor beta chains came from one sample sequenced in a study of blood T cell repertoires in COVID-19. Here immunoSEQ multiplex PCR was the method, and the copy in TCRdb shows in-frame clones only, minus some. In the table there are 150,000 to 200,000 clones, 85% of which are singletons. The sample comprised peripheral blood. The source of these receptors is a woman between 55 and 75 years old with acute or convalescent COVID-19.

The rearrangement links TRBV24-1 to TRBJ1-5, with D tentatively TRBD1 (6 bases). V was cut by 5 bases and J by 2 bases, with 12 bases left in between. Germline CDR1 reads KGHDR; CDR2 reads SFDVKD. The CDR3 has 15 residues. CDR3 amino acids: CATSGTGSRNQPQHF. The CDR3 DNA reads as TGTGCCACCAGTGGTACAGGGTCCCGCAATCAGCCCCAGCATTTT.

The V call is TRBV7-8, the J call TRBJ2-2, with TRBD1 identical over 7 bases. Per the germline V gene, CDR1 is SGHVS and CDR2 is FQNEAQ. This CDR3 is built from 19 residues. The V segment lost 4 bases and the J segment 6 bases; nucleotides outside the gene matches: 20. Here the CDR3 DNA reads TGTGCCAGCAGCTCCCAGGCGACAGGGATGTCCCTCTTTCCCGGGGAGCTGTTTTTT. Translating gives CASSSQATGMSLFPGELFF.

The chain uses TRBV20-1 and TRBJ1-2; 9 bases match TRBD1. CDR1 DFQATT and CDR2 SNEGSKA come from the germline V gene (reference sequence). J was trimmed by 6 bases and V by 5 bases; bases with no gene match: 1. The CDR3 contains 11 residues. CDR3 in DNA: TGCAGTGCTGGGACAGGGCATGGCTACACCTTC. As protein: CSAGTGHGYTF.

This sequence joins TRBV7-3 and TRBJ2-2, with 9 bases that match TRBD2. This CDR3 has 16 residues. Germline V gives CDR1 SGHTA, CDR2 FQGTGA. With V trimmed by 5 bases and J by 2 bases, 6 bases remained unmatched. The CDR3 DNA reads as TGTGCCAGCAGCCCCATAGCGGGAGCCAACACCGGGGAGCTGTTTTTT. Protein: CASSPIAGANTGELFF.

V usage is TRBV5-4 and J usage is TRBJ1-2, with 9 bases identical to TRBD1. The length of the CDR3 is 15 residues. Germline loops: CDR1 SGHNT, CDR2 YYREEE (reference sequence). V dropped 2 bases and J dropped 4; count of bases not matched to a gene: 6. The CDR3 bases are TGTGCCAGCAGCTTTGAGGGACAGGGCACCTATGGCTACACCTTC. Amino acid sequence: CASSFEGQGTYGYTF.

The CDR3 reads CASSQYQGGEAFF. Here the CDR3 DNA reads TGTGCCAGCAGCCAATACCAGGGCGGTGAAGCTTTCTTT. The V call is TRBV14, the J call TRBJ1-1, with D possibly TRBD1 on 5 matching bases. CDR3 length: 13 amino acids. Germline V gene data show CDR1 as SGHDN and CDR2 as FVKESK. The V and J ends lost 2 bases and 7 bases respectively, with 11 bases between them.

The rearrangement links TRBV19 to TRBJ1-2; D gene uncertain. Germline assignment: CDR1 LNHDA and CDR2 SQIVND (reference sequence). Trimming removed 10 bases at V and 3 bases at J, with 12 bases between. The CDR3 runs 12 residues. The CDR3: CATLESYYGYTF. The CDR3 DNA is TGTGCCACCCTAGAGAGTTACTATGGCTACACCTTC.

The V and J genes are TRBV2 and TRBJ2-5; 15 bases are a match to TRBD2. This CDR3 spans 15 amino acids. V was clipped by 7 bases and J by 5 bases; unmatched bases: 5. Per germline, CDR1 SNHLY and CDR2 FYNNEI. The CDR3 sequence: CASTGLAGGKETQYF. CDR3 bases: TGTGCCAGCACGGGACTAGCGGGAGGTAAGGAGACCCAGTACTTC.

The chain is built from TRBV5-4 and TRBJ2-1; 7 bases are shared with TRBD2. CDR3 length: 16 residues. Germline CDR1 SGHNT, CDR2 YYREEE (reference sequence). The J segment lost 2 bases and the V segment lost 0 bases, leaving 5 bases of the junction unmatched. CDR3 sequence (DNA): TGTGCCAGCAGCTTGGTAGCGGGCTTAACCTACAATGAGCAGTTCTTC. It encodes CASSLVAGLTYNEQFF. The full variable domain, with the rest looked up from reference TRBV5-4 and TRBJ2-1, is ETGVTQSPTHLIKTRGQQVTLRCSSQSGHNTVSWYQQALGQGPQFIFQYYREEENGRGNFPPRFSGLQFPNYSSELNVNALELDDSALYLCASSLVAGLTYNEQFFGPGTRLTVL.

This CDR3 is CASILTGEAFF. CDR3 DNA: TGTGCCAGCATTTTGACAGGTGAAGCTTTCTTT. The chain uses TRBV2 and TRBJ1-1, with a weak D call TRBD1 (6 bases). CDR3 size: 11 residues. Germline V CDR1 and CDR2: SNHLY, FYNNEI. V lost 7 bases, J lost 7 bases, and 10 bases lay in between.

The chain is built from TRBV19 and TRBJ2-1, with D possibly matching TRBD2 (5 bases). CDR3 length: 14 residues. Germline CDR1 reads LNHDA; CDR2 reads SQIVND (reference sequence). Trimming removed 4 bases at V and 8 bases at J, with 15 bases between. CDR3 coding DNA: TGTGCCAGTAGTAGGTCAGCGGTTGCGGATGAGCAGTTCTTC. Protein product: CASSRSAVADEQFF.

In its sample, this clone was seen a few times. The V call is TRBV19, the J call TRBJ2-7, with TRBD2 as a possible D gene (6 bases). V was clipped by 2 bases and J by 7 bases, with 12 bases between them. In germline, CDR1 is LNHDA, CDR2 SQIVND (reference sequence). There are 13 residues in the CDR3. Here the CDR3 DNA reads TGTGCCAGTAGTATATCTCTCGGGAGTGAGCAGTACGTC. This encodes CASSISLGSEQYV.

V and J are TRBV5-1 and TRBJ1-1; 7 nucleotides match TRBD1. Germline V gene lookup returns CDR1 SGHRS and CDR2 YFSETQ. V was clipped by 0 bases and J by 2 bases; unmatched bases: 4. This CDR3 region has 15 residues. CDR3 loop: CASSLVGTANTEAFF. Here the CDR3 DNA reads TGCGCCAGCAGCTTGGTAGGGACAGCTAACACTGAAGCTTTCTTT.

This clone was seen just once. The chain uses TRBV19 and TRBJ1-1; a possible D gene is TRBD1 (5 bases). Germline CDR1 LNHDA, CDR2 SQIVND (reference sequence). V was clipped by 3 bases and J by 1 base, with 9 bases between them. There are 14 residues in the CDR3. The CDR3: CASSIGGQNTEAFF. The CDR3 region has the DNA TGTGCCAGTAGTATTGGCGGACAGAACACTGAAGCTTTCTTT.

This clone was found once. The rearrangement uses TRBV7-3 and TRBJ2-3; D gene unclear. V lost 4 bases, J lost 6 bases, and 8 bases lay in between. The germline CDR1 and CDR2 sequences are SGHTA and FQGTGA. The CDR3 sequence is 12 residues long. The CDR3 loop reads CASSSTKDTQYF. The DNA for the CDR3 is TGTGCCAGCAGCTCCACTAAGGATACGCAGTATTTT. The complete variable domain, with remaining parts taken from reference TRBV7-3 and TRBJ2-3, reads GAGVSQTPSNKVTEKGKYVELRCDPISGHTALYWYRQSLGQGPEFLIYFQGTGAADDSGLPNDRFFAVRPEGSVSTLKIQRTERGDSAVYLCASSSTKDTQYFGPGTRLTVL.

The gene calls are TRBV6-5 and TRBJ2-1, with 10 bases lining up with TRBD1. V gave up 6 bases and J gave up 4 bases; unmatched junction bases: 6. The CDR3 runs to 15 residues. Germline CDR1 MNHEY, CDR2 SVGAGI. CDR3 sequence (DNA): TGTGCCAGCAGACGACAGGGGGCTCAATACAATGAGCAGTTCTTC. Amino acid sequence: CASRRQGAQYNEQFF.

V usage is TRBV9 and J usage is TRBJ1-6, with D maybe TRBD1 (5 bases). The germline V and J ends were trimmed by 2 bases and 8 bases, with 8 bases remaining between them. This CDR3 is 13 amino acids long. Germline V gene data show CDR1 as SGDLS and CDR2 as YYNGEE. Written as DNA, the CDR3 is TGTGCCAGCAGCGTCTGGGGCGATTCACCCCTCCACTTT. Translation gives CASSVWGDSPLHF.

The chain recombines TRBV28 with TRBJ1-4; tentatively, D is TRBD1 (6 bases). The CDR3 totals 14 residues. V shed 11 bases and J shed 6 bases, with 19 bases lying between them. Germline V gives CDR1 MDHEN, CDR2 SYDVKM. CDR3 in DNA: TGTGCCGCACGCTCCTCAACAGGGTATGAAAAACTGTTTTTT. Translated: CAARSSTGYEKLFF. Based on the CDR3 plus reference TRBV28 and TRBJ1-4, the full variable domain is DVKVTQSSRYLVKRTGEKVFLECVQDMDHENMFWYRQDPGLGLRLIYFSYDVKMKEKGDIPEGYSVSREKKERFSLILESASTNQTSMYLCAARSSTGYEKLFFGSGTQLSVL.

This rearrangement joins TRBV3-1 (or the pseudogene TRBV3-2) to TRBJ1-6; D is uncertain. The CDR3 totals 13 residues. Germline values: CDR1 LGHDT, CDR2 YNNKEL (reference sequence). Trimming stripped 9 bases from V and 9 bases from J, with 15 bases between. CDR3 DNA: TGTGCCAGTTCCCCCGATTCCGGTTCACCCCTCCACTTT. As protein: CASSPDSGSPLHF.

The table lists this clone with a count of one. Different DNA sequences within this sample yield the same CDR3. The chain is built from TRBV12-3 or TRBV12-4 and TRBJ1-1; D is ambiguous. This CDR3 spans 13 amino acids. V was trimmed by 0 bases and J by 2 bases, leaving 4 bases between them. Written as DNA, the CDR3 is TGTGCCAGCAGTTTAGCTTCAAACACTGAAGCTTTCTTT. It is translated as CASSLASNTEAFF.

The chain carries TRBV19 and TRBJ1-4, with 9 bases fitting TRBD1. Germline CDR1 and CDR2: LNHDA and SQIVND (reference sequence). The CDR3 spans 14 residues. J lost 8 bases, V lost 4 bases, and 5 bases had no gene match. CDR3 amino acids: CASSTRTGEEKLFF. For the CDR3, the DNA is TGTGCCAGTAGTACGAGGACAGGGGAAGAAAAACTGTTTTTT.

In this sample, this clone turned up a few times. This chain connects TRBV9 to TRBJ2-1; D is ambiguous. The CDR3 length is 18 residues. Trimming left V 0 bases short and J 4 bases short, with 20 bases between. Germline CDR1 SGDLS, CDR2 YYNGEE. CDR3 nucleotide sequence: TGTGCCAGCAGCGTAGCTACCGGAATGAGCGAACGATACAATGAGCAGTTCTTC. Translation: CASSVATGMSERYNEQFF.

The V gene is TRBV19, the J gene TRBJ1-1, with 7 positions matching TRBD1. The CDR3 covers 14 residues. V lost 5 bases and J lost 4; bases outside the gene matches: 7. Germline assignment: CDR1 LNHDA and CDR2 SQIVND (reference sequence). For the CDR3, the DNA is TGTGCCAGTAGTCGGACAGGTGGAGGCACTGAAGCTTTCTTT. Encoded protein: CASSRTGGGTEAFF.

The J gene is TRBJ1-4, the V gene TRBV25-1; D gene ambiguous. The V gene lost 1 base and the J gene lost 8 bases, with 11 bases spanning the gap. The CDR3 covers 14 residues. Germline CDR1 reads MGHDK; CDR2 reads SYGVNS. CDR3 DNA: TGTGCCAGCAGTGAATCGGGGAGATTCGAAAAACTGTTTTTT. Amino acid sequence: CASSESGRFEKLFF.

The chain joins TRBV9 to TRBJ2-3, with 9 bases matching TRBD1. This CDR3 contains 15 residues. With V trimmed by 3 bases and J by 2 bases, 4 bases remained unmatched. Germline loops: CDR1 SGDLS, CDR2 YYNGEE. CDR3 in DNA: TGTGCCAGCAGCGCAACAGGGGGCCCCACAGATACGCAGTATTTT. This codes for CASSATGGPTDTQYF.

The genes are TRBV24-1 and TRBJ2-2, with 7 positions matching TRBD2. V shed 6 bases and J 0 bases; nucleotides not matched to a gene: 3. Per germline, CDR1 KGHDR and CDR2 SFDVKD. The length of the CDR3 is 15 residues. The CDR3 protein is CATSLAGANTGELFF. In DNA form, the CDR3 reads TGTGCCACCAGTCTCGCGGGGGCGAACACCGGGGAGCTGTTTTTT.

In this sample, this clone turned up once. The chain uses TRBV7-9 and TRBJ1-5; D possibly corresponds to TRBD1 (5 bases). Germline V gene sequence: CDR1 SEHNR, CDR2 FQNEAQ (reference sequence). The germline V and J ends were trimmed by 1 base and 6 bases, with 10 bases remaining between them. This CDR3 region has 14 residues. CDR3 coding DNA: TGTGCCAGCAGCTTAGGTCAGGGTGGTCAGCCCCAGCATTTT. This codes for CASSLGQGGQPQHF.

This rearrangement joins TRBV7-3 to TRBJ2-1; TRBD1 matches 9 bases. The germline V gene has CDR1 SGHTA and CDR2 FQGTGA. V lost 8 bases and J lost 3; bases outside the gene matches: 14. The CDR3 length is 17 residues. CDR3 region: CASSRGTPGQGYNEQFF. The DNA of the CDR3 is TGTGCCAGCTCACGGGGGACGCCGGGACAGGGCTACAATGAGCAGTTCTTC.